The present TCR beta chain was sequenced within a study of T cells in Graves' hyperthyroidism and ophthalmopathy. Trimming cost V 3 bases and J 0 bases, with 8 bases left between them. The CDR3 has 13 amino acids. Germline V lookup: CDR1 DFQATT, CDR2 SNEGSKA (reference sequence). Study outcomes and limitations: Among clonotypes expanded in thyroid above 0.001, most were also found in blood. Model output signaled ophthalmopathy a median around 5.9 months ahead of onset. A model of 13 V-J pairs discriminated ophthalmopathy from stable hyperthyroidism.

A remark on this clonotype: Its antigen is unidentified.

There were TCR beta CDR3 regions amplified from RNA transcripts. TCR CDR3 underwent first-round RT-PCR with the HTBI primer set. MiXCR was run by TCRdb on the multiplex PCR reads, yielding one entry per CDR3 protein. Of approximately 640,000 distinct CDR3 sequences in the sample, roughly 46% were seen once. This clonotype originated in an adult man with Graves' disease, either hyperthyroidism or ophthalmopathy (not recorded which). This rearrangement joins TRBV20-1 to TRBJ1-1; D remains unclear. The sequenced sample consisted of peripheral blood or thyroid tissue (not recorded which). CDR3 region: CSASSGMNTEAFF. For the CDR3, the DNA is TGCAGTGCTAGTTCCGGGATGAACACTGAAGCTTTCTTT.